This T cell receptor beta chain came from a study of T cells in Graves' hyperthyroidism and ophthalmopathy. Study results and caveats: Ophthalmopathy and stable hyperthyroidism were separated by a 13 V-J model. Peripheral blood also featured most of the thyroid clonotypes expanded above 0.001.

Subjects aged 18 to 65 presented with newly diagnosed hyperthyroidism of less than 2 months' duration. Thyroid ultrasound, orbital computed tomography, clinical symptoms, and serum thyroxine and TRAb underpinned diagnoses. For this clonotype: Its specificity is unknown.

The investigators amplified TCR beta CDR3 regions from RNA transcripts. With the HTBI primer set, the TCR CDR3 went through a first round of RT-PCR. TCRdb re-called the multiplex PCR reads with MiXCR, one entry per CDR3 protein. The sample holds approximately 560,000 distinct CDR3 sequences, 46% seen once. Trimming at V came to 5 bases and at J to 4 bases, leaving 12 bases not matched to a gene. Germline values: CDR1 DFQATT, CDR2 SNEGSKA (reference sequence). This CDR3 comprises 15 residues. The V call is TRBV20-1, the J call TRBJ2-7; TRBD2 agrees at 9 bases. The sample taken for sequencing was peripheral blood or thyroid tissue (not recorded which). This clonotype was sampled from a woman under 30 with Graves' hyperthyroidism. CDR3 bases: TGCAGTGCTCTAACGGGGACTAGCTCGGGGTACGAGCAGTACTTC. It translates to CSALTGTSSGYEQYF.